Below are 31 T cell receptor beta chains sequenced from a single sample in a study of shared clonotypes between healthy human individuals. The data were produced by immunoSEQ multiplex PCR, yet TCRdb's version contains in-frame clones alone and is incomplete. The sample consists of over a million clones, about 75% of them appearing once. The sample consisted of memory CD4+ T cells sorted from blood. Documented subset: CD45RA-negative fraction. These receptors came from a young man in good health.

The rearrangement links TRBV5-6 to TRBJ1-2; TRBD1 aligns across 10 bases. Germline loops: CDR1 SGHDT, CDR2 YYEEEE. The CDR3 runs to 13 residues. Germline trimming cut 6 bases from V and 8 bases from J; bases unmatched to any gene: 7. The CDR3 DNA reads as TGTGCCAGCAACCCGGGACAGGGGAGGGGCTACACCTTC. Its protein is CASNPGQGRGYTF.

In this sample, this clone turned up a few times. The chain combines TRBV19 with TRBJ1-5; perhaps TRBD1 as D (6 bases). This CDR3 contains 14 residues. Looked up from germline, CDR1 is LNHDA and CDR2 is SQIVND (reference sequence). Trimming stripped 6 bases from V and 0 bases from J, with 9 bases between. CDR3 sequence (DNA): TGTGCCAGTAGACCAGGGGTTAGCAATCAGCCCCAGCATTTT. This codes for CASRPGVSNQPQHF.

The chain employs TRBV6-5 and TRBJ1-3, with D uncertain. The ends were cut back, 10 bases at V and 2 bases at J, with 15 bases in the middle. The CDR3 has 14 amino acids. Germline V CDR1 and CDR2: MNHEY, SVGAGI. The CDR3 region is CAIRAGGAGNTIYF. CDR3 DNA: TGTGCCATTCGAGCCGGCGGGGCTGGAAACACCATATATTTT.

This chain joins TRBV10-3 and TRBJ1-4; D is possibly TRBD1 (6 bases). V was clipped by 4 bases and J by 6 bases, with 15 bases between them. CDR3 length: 15 amino acids. The germline V gene has CDR1 ENHRY and CDR2 SYGVKD. CDR3 residues: CAISVGGGLDEKLFF. CDR3 nucleotide sequence: TGTGCCATCAGTGTTGGGGGGGGGCTAGATGAAAAACTGTTTTTT.

The chain uses TRBV7-3 and TRBJ1-2; TRBD1 matches at 10 bases. Germline V lookup: CDR1 SGHTA, CDR2 FQGTGA. V was pared by 5 bases and J by 7 bases, with 7 bases of the junction left unmatched. The CDR3 is made up of 14 amino acids. The CDR3 protein is CASSIGQGEFGYTF. Here the CDR3 DNA reads TGTGCCAGCAGCATTGGACAGGGGGAATTTGGCTACACCTTC.

This clone was detected only a few times. The chain links TRBV11-2 to TRBJ1-2; D is unclear. The CDR3 contains 12 residues. The V end lost 6 bases, the J end lost 4 bases, and 9 bases lay between the germline ends. CDR1 is SGHAT and CDR2 is FQNNGV in the germline V gene. Here the CDR3 reads CASRRAVYGYTF. CDR3 sequence (DNA): TGTGCCAGCAGAAGGGCAGTCTATGGCTACACCTTC.

The chain joins TRBV15 to TRBJ1-5; D not resolved. This CDR3 region has 16 residues. Germline-derived CDR1 and CDR2 are LNHNV and YYDKDF (reference sequence). The V end lost 5 bases, the J end lost 3 bases, and 17 bases lay between the germline ends. In DNA form, the CDR3 reads TGTGCCACCAGCGGCTCCGGTGGTGGGGACAATCAGCCCCAGCATTTT. This codes for CATSGSGGGDNQPQHF. Full variable domain (missing parts from reference TRBV15 and TRBJ1-5): DAMVIQNPRYQVTQFGKPVTLSCSQTLNHNVMYWYQQKSSQAPKLLFHYYDKDFNNEADTPDNFQSRRPNTSFCFLDIRSPGLGDTAMYLCATSGSGGGDNQPQHFGDGTRLSIL.

The rearrangement joins TRBV6-1 to TRBJ2-7, with 8 bases identical to TRBD1. CDR1 and CDR2 (germline): MNHNS, SASEGT. The CDR3 sequence is 10 residues long. Trimming took 9 bases from V and 11 from J; bases not matched to a gene: 6. The CDR3 reads CASADRGKYF. In nucleotides, the CDR3 is TGTGCCAGTGCTGACAGGGGAAAGTACTTC.

The J gene is TRBJ2-7, the V gene TRBV5-5; 8 bases map to TRBD1. This CDR3 contains 16 residues. Germline values: CDR1 SGHKS, CDR2 YYEKEE (reference sequence). The V gene end was trimmed by 4 bases and the J gene end by 5 bases; junction bases not matched to a gene: 14. The CDR3 here is CASSPYPPGQENEQYF. As DNA, the CDR3 is TGTGCCAGCAGCCCCTACCCTCCGGGACAGGAGAACGAGCAGTACTTC.

Notes on this clone: Other DNA sequences of this sample code for an identical CDR3. The chain joins TRBV18 to TRBJ1-1; D unclear. This CDR3 is built from 14 residues. V lost 2 bases to trimming and J lost 1 base, with 8 bases between them. The germline V gene encodes CDR1 KGHSH and CDR2 LQKENI. The CDR3 reads CASSPLPGNTEAFF. DNA of the CDR3: TGTGCCAGCTCACCATTGCCAGGGAACACTGAAGCTTTCTTT.

This clone was picked up a small number of times. The V call is TRBV10-3, the J call TRBJ2-7, with D perhaps assigned TRBD1 or TRBD2 (5 bases each). The V end was cut by 5 bases, the J end by 2 bases, with 13 bases between. CDR1 is ENHRY, CDR2 SYGVKD, per germline. The CDR3 consists of 14 residues. CDR3 nucleotides: TGTGCCATCAGTATTGCCGGGACCACCTACGAGCAGTACTTC. Amino acid sequence: CAISIAGTTYEQYF.

This clone was seen a single time. V is TRBV9 and J is TRBJ2-3, with 8 bases that match TRBD2. This CDR3 contains 16 residues. Germline CDR1 is SGDLS and CDR2 is YYNGEE. V lost 0 bases, J lost 6 bases, and 9 bases stayed unmatched. CDR3 DNA sequence: TGTGCCAGCAGCGTAGGAACTAGCGGAGACGGGGATACGCAGTATTTT. It is translated as CASSVGTSGDGDTQYF.

V is TRBV29-1 and J is TRBJ1-1; maybe TRBD1 (5 bases). Trimming pared 6 bases from V and 6 bases from J, leaving 11 bases between. Germline loops: CDR1 SQVTM, CDR2 ANQGSEA. The length of the CDR3 is 11 residues. This CDR3 reads CSVIRGSEAFF. The CDR3 DNA reads TGCAGCGTCATACGGGGCTCTGAAGCTTTCTTT. The variable domain in full, completed from reference TRBV29-1 and TRBJ1-1, reads SAVISQKPSRDICQRGTSLTIQCQVDSQVTMMFWYRQQPGQSLTLIATANQGSEATYESGFVIDKFPISRPNLTFSTLTVSNMSPEDSSIYLCSVIRGSEAFFGQGTRLTVV.

This clone has only one observation. CDR3 DNA sequence: TGTGCCAGCACCGACGTAACGGAAAAGCAGTTCTTC. Protein: CASTDVTEKQFF. This sequence joins TRBV6-5 and TRBJ2-1, with D uncertain. Trimming removed 7 bases at V and 11 bases at J, with 15 bases between. Germline CDR1 and CDR2: MNHEY and SVGAGI. The CDR3 is 12 amino acids.

The genes are TRBV16 and TRBJ2-1, with a tentative D call TRBD2 (5 bases). Trimming pared 1 base from V and 10 bases from J, leaving 11 bases between. Per germline, CDR1 KGHSY and CDR2 FQNENV. The CDR3 loop spans 13 amino acids. This CDR3 is CASSQFSGFEQFF. The CDR3 DNA follows: TGTGCCAGCAGCCAATTTTCGGGGTTCGAGCAGTTCTTC.

The V gene is TRBV30, the J gene TRBJ1-1; D is ambiguous. Looked up from germline, CDR1 is GTSNPN and CDR2 is SVGIG (reference sequence). Trimming pared 1 base from V and 1 base from J, leaving 7 bases between. This CDR3 contains 13 residues. This CDR3 is CAWSGAQNTEAFF. The CDR3 coding sequence is TGTGCCTGGAGTGGGGCTCAGAACACTGAAGCTTTCTTT.

The gene calls are TRBV2 and TRBJ1-5, with D hard to call. Trimming shortened V by 1 base and J by 0 bases, and 10 bases separated the two germline ends. The CDR3 covers 16 residues. CDR1 and CDR2 from the germline V gene are SNHLY and FYNNEI. The CDR3 DNA reads TGTGCCAGCAGTGAAGAGCGACATTCTAGCAATCAGCCCCAGCATTTT. This encodes CASSEERHSSNQPQHF.

V is TRBV28 and J is TRBJ2-7; D may be TRBD2 (5 bases). This CDR3 contains 15 residues. Germline V gene sequence: CDR1 MDHEN, CDR2 SYDVKM. Between the trimmed V and J ends, which lost 1 base and 2 bases, there was a span of 12 bases. The CDR3 reads CASSLSGIGAYEQYF. DNA of the CDR3: TGTGCCAGCAGTTTATCGGGGATCGGCGCCTACGAGCAGTACTTC.

This clone showed up just a few times. The rearrangement links TRBV6-4 to TRBJ1-2, with D hard to call. Trimming removed 6 bases from V and 4 bases from J, with 9 bases in between. Per germline, CDR1 MRHNA and CDR2 SNTAGT. CDR3 size: 12 residues. The CDR3 spells CASSGQAYGYTF. The CDR3 DNA reads as TGTGCCAGCAGCGGTCAAGCCTATGGCTACACCTTC.

J is TRBJ1-1 and V is TRBV4-1; 9 positions agree with TRBD1. The CDR3 is 16 amino acids. J lost 5 bases, V lost 0 bases, and 7 bases had no gene match. Germline V lookup: CDR1 MGHRA, CDR2 YSYEKL. The CDR3 coding sequence is TGCGCCAGCAGCCAAGAACCGACAGGGGGGGGAACTGAAGCTTTCTTT. Its protein is CASSQEPTGGGTEAFF.

Here the CDR3 DNA reads TGTGCCAGCAATTTAGCGGGAGTCGCCTACGAGCAGTACTTC. This encodes CASNLAGVAYEQYF. The chain recombines TRBV6-6 with TRBJ2-7; 9 positions agree with TRBD2. This CDR3 contains 14 residues. The germline V gene encodes CDR1 MNHNY and CDR2 SVGAGI (reference sequence). J lost 2 bases, V lost 7 bases, and 6 bases had no gene match.

The sample holds many counts of this clone. This chain connects TRBV25-1 to TRBJ1-4; D possibly corresponds to TRBD1 (5 bases). Trimming took off 3 bases at V and 2 bases at J, with 10 bases between the two ends. Germline V gene sequence: CDR1 MGHDK, CDR2 SYGVNS. CDR3 length equals 15 residues. The CDR3 loop is CASSDRGRTNEKLFF. CDR3 DNA sequence: TGTGCCAGCAGTGACCGGGGCCGTACTAATGAAAAACTGTTTTTT.

The CDR3 spells CASSLKSRRSGNEKLFF. DNA for the CDR3: TGTGCCAGCAGCTTAAAATCCCGGAGGTCGGGTAATGAAAAACTGTTTTTT. The chain uses TRBV7-2 and TRBJ1-4; no firm D call. The CDR3 extends over 17 amino acids. Trimming took off 2 bases at V and 4 bases at J, with 17 bases between the two ends. In germline, CDR1 is SGHTA, CDR2 FQGNSA. The variable domain in full, completed from reference TRBV7-2 and TRBJ1-4, reads GAGVSQSPSNKVTEKGKDVELRCDPISGHTALYWYRQSLGQGLEFLIYFQGNSAPDKSGLPSDRFSAERTGGSVSTLTIQRTQQEDSAVYLCASSLKSRRSGNEKLFFGSGTQLSVL.

This chain connects TRBV18 to TRBJ1-2; maybe TRBD1 (5 bases). Trimming took 2 bases from V and 2 from J, leaving 12 bases between them. Germline loops: CDR1 KGHSH, CDR2 LQKENI. CDR3 length equals 15 residues. CDR3 region: CASSPSGWGNYGYTF. In DNA, the CDR3 is TGTGCCAGCTCACCATCGGGGTGGGGGAACTATGGCTACACCTTC.

The rearrangement uses TRBV5-1 and TRBJ2-1; TRBD2 aligns across 9 bases. Germline loops: CDR1 SGHRS, CDR2 YFSETQ. V gave up 4 bases and J gave up 6 bases; unmatched junction bases: 11. The length of the CDR3 is 16 residues. CDR3 coding DNA: TGCGCCAGCAGCCCCCGGTCGGGACTAGCCGGCAATGAGCAGTTCTTC. It codes for CASSPRSGLAGNEQFF.

The chain couples TRBV29-1 to TRBJ2-1; weak D call: TRBD2 (5 bases). CDR1 is SQVTM, CDR2 ANQGSEA, per germline. The CDR3 spans 11 residues. V lost 7 bases to trimming and J lost 9 bases, with 13 bases between them. This CDR3 reads CSAEGSGEQFF. In DNA, the CDR3 is TGCAGCGCTGAGGGATCAGGTGAGCAGTTCTTC.

The V gene is TRBV6-1, the J gene TRBJ1-1; no clear D gene. The CDR3 totals 12 residues. Trimming left V 7 bases short and J 1 base short, with 7 bases between. Per the germline V gene, CDR1 is MNHNS and CDR2 is SASEGT. As DNA, the CDR3 is TGTGCCAGCACTGTCACGAACACTGAAGCTTTCTTT. As protein: CASTVTNTEAFF.

This clone was seen more than once but under ten times. DNA for the CDR3: TGTGCCAGCAGCCAAGAGGGCGGCAGGCTGAATTCACCCCTCCACTTT. Translated, it gives CASSQEGGRLNSPLHF. The rearrangement uses TRBV14 and TRBJ1-6; the D is unclear. CDR1 and CDR2 from the germline V gene are SGHDN and FVKESK. This CDR3 is 16 amino acids long. Trimming took 0 bases from V and 7 from J, leaving 13 bases between them.

V is TRBV15 and J is TRBJ1-5, with D perhaps TRBD1 (6 bases). V was pared by 8 bases and J by 2 bases, with 19 bases between. CDR1 LNHNV and CDR2 YYDKDF come from the germline V gene (reference sequence). The CDR3 consists of 16 residues. In DNA form, the CDR3 reads TGTGCCACCGGCTCTGGGGGGCGGAAGGGCAATCAGCCCCAGCATTTT. It codes for CATGSGGRKGNQPQHF.

This clone came up a few times. The chain employs TRBV6-6 and TRBJ1-1; 7 nucleotides line up with TRBD1. Germline CDR1 and CDR2: MNHNY and SVGAGI (reference sequence). With V trimmed by 5 bases and J by 3 bases, 6 bases remained unmatched. The CDR3 extends over 14 amino acids. The CDR3 loop reads CASSPPGQYTEAFF. The CDR3 bases are TGTGCCAGCAGTCCGCCGGGACAGTACACTGAAGCTTTCTTT.

V is TRBV15 and J is TRBJ2-1; 7 nucleotides agree with TRBD2. V gave up 3 bases and J gave up 9 bases; unmatched junction bases: 5. CDR3 length: 13 residues. Germline V gene lookup returns CDR1 LNHNV and CDR2 YYDKDF (reference sequence). CDR3 coding DNA: TGTGCCACCAGCAGGTTGGGCGGGGGTGAGCAGTTCTTC. This codes for CATSRLGGGEQFF.